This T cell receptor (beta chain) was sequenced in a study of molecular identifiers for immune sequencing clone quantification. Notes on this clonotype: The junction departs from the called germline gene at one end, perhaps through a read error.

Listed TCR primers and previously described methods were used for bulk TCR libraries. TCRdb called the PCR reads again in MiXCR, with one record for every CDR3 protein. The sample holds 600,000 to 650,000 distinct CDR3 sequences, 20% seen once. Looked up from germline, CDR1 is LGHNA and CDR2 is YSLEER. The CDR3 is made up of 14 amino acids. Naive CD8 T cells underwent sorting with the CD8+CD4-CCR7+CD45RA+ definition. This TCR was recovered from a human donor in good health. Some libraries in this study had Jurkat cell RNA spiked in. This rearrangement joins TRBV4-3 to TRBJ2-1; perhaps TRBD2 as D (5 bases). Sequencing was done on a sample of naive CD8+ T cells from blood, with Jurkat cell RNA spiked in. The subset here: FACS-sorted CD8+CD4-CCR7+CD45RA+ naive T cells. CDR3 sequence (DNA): TGCGCCAGCGGCCAAGATATCGGGGACAATGAGCAGTTCTTC. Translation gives CASGQDIGDNEQFF.